This TCR beta chain was retrieved from a study of blood T cell repertoires in COVID-19. About the research overall: The United States, Italy and Spain were the sources of the acute and convalescent COVID-19 samples. The cDNA or gDNA used as material had been derived from T cells, B-cell-depleted T cells, or PBMCs.

The CDR3 extends over 14 amino acids. Germline CDR1 is MNHEY and CDR2 is SVGEGT. Trimming pared 2 bases from V and 7 bases from J, leaving 14 bases between. Study processing details: The assay estimated nucleated cells by amplifying reference gene primers. Assay used: immunoSEQ multiplex PCR; TCRdb lists only in-frame clones, some missing. That table furnishes V, J and clone size, whereas the DNA furnished D and trimming. The profile shows over 150,000 clones, roughly 90% of them singletons. This TCR was recovered from a man between 65 and 85 years old with active or convalescent COVID-19. Sequencing input: peripheral blood. The rearrangement joins TRBV6-2 or TRBV6-3 to TRBJ1-2, with D unclear. CDR3 bases: TGTGCCAGCAGTTACCACGGAGCAGACGTTGGCTACACCTTC. Amino acids: CASSYHGADVGYTF.